Listed below are T cell receptor beta chains from one sample, sequenced in a study of tumor-infiltrating lymphocytes in localized non-small cell lung cancer. TCRdb's copy holds only in-frame clones and misses some; the assay was immunoSEQ multiplex PCR. The sample holds over 10,000 clones, less than 75% seen once. Sample: uninvolved lung tissue not adjacent to the tumor. The receptors originated from a human donor with non-small cell lung cancer. CDR3s include the opening cysteine and the closing phenylalanine or tryptophan. The D gene is left open where the match is weak. Clone size is given for some rows only: seen once, a few or many times, or a class if the clone is expanded.

v_gene,abundance,d_gene,j_gene,CDR3aa,CDR3nt
TRBV6-5,.,TRBD1,TRBJ2-7,CASTGGTGVYEQYF,TGTGCCAGCACAGGAGGGACAGGGGTTTACGAGCAGTACTTC
TRBV4-3,.,.,TRBJ2-7,CASSPSDSVFYEQYF,TGCGCCAGCAGCCCATCGGACAGTGTTTTTTACGAGCAGTACTTC
TRBV29-1,.,.,TRBJ2-6,CSAQVSGANVLTF,TGCAGCGCTCAGGTCTCTGGGGCCAACGTCCTGACTTTC
TRBV11-2,once,TRBD1,TRBJ2-2,CASSPTGKASFAAGELFF,TGTGCCAGCAGCCCGACAGGGAAAGCTAGTTTCGCGGCCGGGGAGCTGTTTTTT
TRBV7-2,.,TRBD2,TRBJ2-1,CASSVLAGEFNEQFF,TGTGCCAGCAGCGTACTAGCGGGAGAGTTCAATGAGCAGTTCTTC
TRBV6-5,.,TRBD2,TRBJ2-7,CASSQLAGGHEQYF,TGTGCCAGCAGTCAACTAGCGGGGGGGCACGAGCAGTACTTC
TRBV6-5,.,.,TRBJ2-1,CASSYECQGGYNEQFF,TGTGCCAGCAGTTACGAGTGCCAGGGTGGTTACAATGAGCAGTTCTTC
TRBV10-3,.,TRBD1,TRBJ2-3,CAISGGQGSADTQYF,TGTGCCATCAGTGGTGGACAGGGAAGCGCAGATACGCAGTATTTT
TRBV7-9,.,.,TRBJ2-3,CASSGGVGGGTDTQYF,TGTGCCAGCAGCGGTGGTGTGGGCGGGGGCACAGATACGCAGTATTTT
TRBV11-3,.,.,TRBJ2-1,CASSPTGTLNYNEQFF,TGTGCCAGCAGCCCTACCGGGACTTTAAATTACAATGAGCAGTTCTTC
TRBV4-3,.,TRBD1,TRBJ2-1,CASSQDGKVDRGGSQQFF,TGCGCCAGCAGCCAAGACGGAAAGGTGGACAGGGGAGGGTCCCAGCAGTTCTTC
TRBV2,.,.,TRBJ2-6,CASTQLTGTGANVLTF,TGTGCCAGCACCCAGCTCACAGGAACTGGGGCCAACGTCCTGACTTTC
TRBV27,.,TRBD2,TRBJ2-7,CASRITSGYSYEQYF,TGTGCCAGCAGGATCACTAGCGGATACTCCTACGAGCAGTACTTC
TRBV19,.,.,TRBJ1-4,CASSRNLREKLFF,TGTGCCAGTTCCCGAAACCTCAGGGAGAAACTGTTTTTT
TRBV19,medium-sized,TRBD1,TRBJ1-6,CATRQTGVNSPLHF,TGTGCCACTCGCCAGACAGGGGTTAATTCACCCCTCCACTTT
TRBV6-5,few,TRBD1,TRBJ1-6,CASSYGNRGDSPLHF,TGTGCCAGCAGTTACGGTAACAGGGGTGATTCACCCCTCCACTTT
TRBV9,.,.,TRBJ1-3,CASSANLDTIYF,TGTGCCAGCAGCGCAAACCTGGACACCATATATTTT
TRBV5-8,.,TRBD1,TRBJ1-6,CASSYGTGNSPLHF,TGTGCCAGCAGCTACGGGACAGGGAATTCACCCCTCCACTTT
TRBV10-3,.,.,TRBJ2-7,CAIKANSNEQYF,TGTGCCATCAAGGCGAACTCCAACGAGCAGTACTTC
TRBV7-2,.,.,TRBJ2-5,CATYRRRGETQYF,TGTGCCACATACAGGCGGAGGGGAGAGACCCAGTACTTC
TRBV2,.,TRBD1,TRBJ1-2,CASRRDRQANYGYTF,TGTGCCAGCAGGCGGGACAGGCAAGCTAACTATGGCTACACCTTC
TRBV6-5,.,TRBD1,TRBJ2-7,CASSYRQGKYEQYF,TGTGCCAGCAGTTACAGACAGGGGAAATACGAGCAGTACTTC
TRBV4-3,.,.,TRBJ1-2,CASSLQGYGYTF,TGCGCCAGCAGCCTCCAGGGATATGGCTACACCTTC
TRBV6-5,.,TRBD1,TRBJ1-1,CASSPLRDRLLEAFF,TGTGCCAGCAGCCCACTCCGGGACAGATTACTTGAAGCTTTCTTT
TRBV28,few,.,TRBJ1-1,CASSPGPTRAFF,TGTGCCAGCAGTCCCGGACCGACGAGAGCTTTCTTT
TRBV27,.,TRBD2,TRBJ2-1,CASSFRLAGVDNEQFF,TGTGCCAGCAGTTTCCGCCTCGCGGGGGTAGACAATGAGCAGTTCTTC
TRBV19,.,.,TRBJ2-5,CASSMVQDQETQYF,TGTGCCAGTAGTATGGTACAGGACCAAGAGACCCAGTACTTC
TRBV11-3,.,TRBD2,TRBJ2-2,CASSLEASGIGGELFF,TGTGCCAGCAGCTTAGAAGCAAGCGGGATAGGGGGGGAGCTGTTTTTT
TRBV5-4,.,TRBD1,TRBJ2-7,CASSFRGQGGGEQYF,TGTGCCAGCAGCTTCCGAGGACAGGGAGGTGGAGAGCAGTACTTC
TRBV7-6,once,.,TRBJ1-3,CASRATGSGNTIYF,TGTGCCAGCAGAGCCACAGGGTCTGGAAACACCATATATTTT
TRBV11-2,.,.,TRBJ2-3,CASSLYQGADTQYF,TGTGCCAGCAGCTTGTACCAGGGAGCAGATACGCAGTATTTT